The text below deals with one T cell receptor beta chain. Its binding antigen is unknown. Base qualities are not at hand, and no much larger clone is one base apart. The data belong to a study of T-cell memory formation after mild COVID-19 (dated by TCRdb to the early 2020s). As for the study more broadly: TCR sequence clusters from the two donors were found to be largely donor specific. In two donors, T-cell clones that expanded and contracted after mild COVID-19 were tracked by sequencing TCRalpha and TCRbeta repertoires over time. The cohort was made up of two young adult volunteers, one female and one male, who were previously healthy.

CDR1 and CDR2 were assigned from the germline V gene as KGHDR and SFDVKD. V and J are truncated by 4 bases and 1 base respectively, leaving an intervening sequence of 18 bases. The CDR3 covers 17 residues, taking in both the cysteine and the phenylalanine. Solely the CDR3 DNA is kept, with 51 bases framed from the first base. Instrument on record: Illumina NovaSeq 6000. Using 5'RACE with constant-segment primers, TCRalpha and TCRbeta cDNA libraries were constructed, with sample barcodes and unique molecular identifiers added in the process. Trizol reagent was used to extract RNA from every sample. Amplification of the libraries took two PCR steps, and the second step added a second sample barcode plus Illumina TruSeq adapters. Libraries were sequenced on an Illumina NovaSeq with 2 x 150 bp paired-end reads. The original pipeline was this. Demultiplexing of reads and collapsing into UMI-guided consensus sequences were performed with migec v1.2.7. Using mixcr v2.1.11, UMI consensuses were aligned to TRA and TRB V and J templates and then assembled into clonotypes. Clonotypes were classified as expanded or contracted when called significant by both edgeR and NoisET, with noise models trained on biological replicates. edgeR calls used a false discovery rate-adjusted p below 0.01 and a log2 fold-change threshold of 1. As an exploratory analysis of dynamics, max-normalized trajectories of the 1000 most abundant clonotypes were examined by PCA with hierarchical clustering. Each responding clone was given a CD4 or CD8 phenotype based on the CD4+ and CD8+ repertoires, which had been sequenced separately. The public sequencing data were trimmed at Q25 with fastp and processed into clonotypes with MiXCR by TCRdb, which kept only in-frame beta chains. Rows matching on CDR3 protein sequence are summarized as one entry with the most common DNA and genes. The V and J calls and clone size are TCRdb's, not the authors'. This sample gives under 600,000 distinct CDR3 sequences in total; less than 25% of them show up just once. Around 8.4% of the sample is held by the ten biggest clonotypes.

Ficoll-Paque density gradient centrifugation was used to isolate PBMCs. Here is what the overall study found, with its caveats: Only two mild cases were covered in the study, and larger cohorts including severe cases with pre-infection samples were considered necessary. Contracting CD4+ clones turned up mainly in the CM and EM memory subsets, whereas EMRA was where CD8+ clones were enriched. Clones contracting from day 15 to 85 had balanced CD4/CD8 phenotypes, while a second wave expanding from day 15 to 37 was biased towards CD4+. The detection of some responding clones in pre-infection memory suggests that pre-existing cross-reactive memory T cells joined the SARS-CoV-2 response. SARS-CoV-2 specificity of the second-wave clones peaking on day 37 was not confirmed.

In this chain, TRBV24-1 is recombined with TRBJ2-5, with a weak D call of TRBD2 (7 bases match). The sequence was collected from an adult woman who had mild COVID-19 (a few samples of this study predate the infection). The sample titles of this study are shuffled in the database, so cell type and time point are left out; the donor was told from shared clones. The sample was PBMCs or a T cell subset sorted from them (not recorded which). The DNA sequence reads TGTGCCACCAGTGACGCCTCGGGGCGGGGGCTCCAAGAGACCCAGTACTTC. Its protein reads: CATSDASGRGLQETQYF.